Listed below are T cell receptor beta chains from one sample, sequenced in a study of T cells after yellow fever vaccination. TCRdb recomputed calls from the 5' RACE reads with MiXCR, one row per CDR3 protein. The table includes around 610,000 distinct CDR3 sequences, around an eighth detected once. The input for sequencing was PBMCs, taken on the day of the yellow fever booster vaccination. These receptors all stem from a man aged 25-40 years who received the YFV17D yellow fever vaccine. Both conserved end residues are part of each CDR3. The order of the fields is D gene, V gene, CDR3 protein. The D gene is left open where the match is weak.

.,TRBV29-1,CSVEGGGANTGELFF
TRBD2,TRBV20-1,CSGASGFYEQYF
.,TRBV7-2,CASSKGEGSTDTQYF
.,TRBV4-1,CASSPHGTYYEQYF
.,TRBV7-6,CASSLSGDSPLHF
.,TRBV11-2,CASSPRRGGIAGTGELFF
.,TRBV5-1,CASSSHRSSYNEQFF
.,TRBV27,CASSTRDNTYNEQFF
TRBD1,TRBV6-2/TRBV6-3,CASSPWTGVGEQFF
.,TRBV5-4,CASSLSSSPERQYF
TRBD2,TRBV20-1,CSAEAGGNYNEQFF
.,TRBV5-1,CASTSLGVGDEQFF
.,TRBV6-5,CASRGRINEQFF
.,TRBV29-1,CSVAPGGPQWEQYF
.,TRBV3-1,CASSRRTRQFF
.,TRBV29-1,CSVARGYNEQFF
.,TRBV12-3/TRBV12-4,CASLGQPGEPQHF
TRBD2,TRBV30,CAWSREGSYNEQFF
.,TRBV7-9,CASSGFDNEQFF
TRBD2,TRBV3-1,CASSQTSGGNSVYEQYF
.,TRBV5-6,CASSSPGHSDTQYF
.,TRBV5-1,CASSTAGTEQETQYF